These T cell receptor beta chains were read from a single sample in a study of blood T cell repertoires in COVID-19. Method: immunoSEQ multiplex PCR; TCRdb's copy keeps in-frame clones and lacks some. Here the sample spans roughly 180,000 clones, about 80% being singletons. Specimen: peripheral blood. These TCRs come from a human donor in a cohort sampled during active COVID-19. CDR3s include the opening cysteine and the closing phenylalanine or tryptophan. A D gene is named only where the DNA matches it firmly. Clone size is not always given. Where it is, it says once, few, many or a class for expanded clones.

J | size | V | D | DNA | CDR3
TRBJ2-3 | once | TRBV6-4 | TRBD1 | TGTGCCAGCAGTGATACCCCCATACAGGGGGCGAGTTGGACAGATACGCAGTATTTT | CASSDTPIQGASWTDTQYF
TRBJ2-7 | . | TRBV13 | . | TGTGCCAGCAGCCCCAGGTGGGCGAACTACGAGCAGTACTTC | CASSPRWANYEQYF
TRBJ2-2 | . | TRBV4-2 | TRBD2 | TGTGCCAGCAGCCAAAGCGGGGGGGTCGACACCGGGGAGCTGTTTTTT | CASSQSGGVDTGELFF
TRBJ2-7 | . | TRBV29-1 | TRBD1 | TGCAGCGTTGTCCGAAAGAGGTTTACAGGGGGCGACGAGCAGTACTTC | CSVVRKRFTGGDEQYF
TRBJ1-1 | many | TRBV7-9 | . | TGTGCCAGCAGCTTATTTACAGGGAGGGAGAACACTGAAGCTTTCTTT | CASSLFTGRENTEAFF
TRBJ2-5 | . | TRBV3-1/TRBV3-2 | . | TGTGCCAGCAGCCATAGACTACCAGAAGAGACCCAGTACTTC | CASSHRLPEETQYF
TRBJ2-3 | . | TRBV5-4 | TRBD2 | TGTGCCAGCAGTCGGAATAGCGGGGGAGGGAATACGCAGTATTTT | CASSRNSGGGNTQYF
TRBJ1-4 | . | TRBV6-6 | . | TGTGCCAGCAGCCCAGCCAGACTGGGTGAAAAACTGTTTTTT | CASSPARLGEKLFF
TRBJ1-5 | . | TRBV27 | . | TGTGCCAGCAGCCTAACAGAGTTTCAGCCCCAGCATTTT | CASSLTEFQPQHF
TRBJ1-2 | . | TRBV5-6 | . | TGTGCCAGCAGCTCCGGACAGTCTTACTATGGCTACACCTTC | CASSSGQSYYGYTF
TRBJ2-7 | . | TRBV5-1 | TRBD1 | TGCGCCAGCAGCTTGGCAGGGGGCGGCCACGAGCAGTACTTC | CASSLAGGGHEQYF
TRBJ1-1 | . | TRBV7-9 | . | TGTGCCAGCGGCCTCAGGGTGGGGGGGAACACTGAAGCTTTCTTT | CASGLRVGGNTEAFF
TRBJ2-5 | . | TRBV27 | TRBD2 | TGTGCCAGCAGCATAGCGGGGCTAAAGACCCAGTACTTC | CASSIAGLKTQYF
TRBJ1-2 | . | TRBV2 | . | TGTGCCAGCAGTGTTCAGGGATTGAACTATGGCTACACCTTC | CASSVQGLNYGYTF
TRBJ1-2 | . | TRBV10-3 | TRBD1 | TGTGCCATCAGTTTACAGGGGGCTGGCTATGGCTACACCTTC | CAISLQGAGYGYTF
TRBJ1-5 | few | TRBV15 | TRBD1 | TGTGCCACCAGCAGGGACAGGGGCAATCAGCCCCAGCATTTT | CATSRDRGNQPQHF
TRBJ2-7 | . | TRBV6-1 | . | TGTGCCAGCAGTGAAGATTGGGGCCGAAACTACGAGCAGTACTTC | CASSEDWGRNYEQYF
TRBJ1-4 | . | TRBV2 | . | TGTGCCAGCAGCGAGACGTCCGAGGAACTGTTTTTT | CASSETSEELFF
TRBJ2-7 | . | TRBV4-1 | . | TGCGCCAGCAGCCAAGTGGAGACAGAGATCTCCTACGAGCAGTACTTC | CASSQVETEISYEQYF
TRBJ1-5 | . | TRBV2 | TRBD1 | TGTGCCAGCAGTGACGGGACAGCGATGAATCAGCCCCAGCATTTT | CASSDGTAMNQPQHF
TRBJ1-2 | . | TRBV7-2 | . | TGTGCCAGCAGCTTAGCAGCAGGGGACTATGGCTACACCTTC | CASSLAAGDYGYTF
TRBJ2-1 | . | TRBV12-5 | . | TGTGCTAGTGGGTTCAGTGAGCAGTTCTTC | CASGFSEQFF
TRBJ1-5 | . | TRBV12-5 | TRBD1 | TGTGCTAGTGGTTTGGTTACGGGACAGGGGAATTTCAATCAGCCCCAGCATTTT | CASGLVTGQGNFNQPQHF
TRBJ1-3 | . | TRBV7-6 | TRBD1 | TGTGCCAGCAGCCAAGACAGGGACTCTGGAAACACCATATATTTT | CASSQDRDSGNTIYF
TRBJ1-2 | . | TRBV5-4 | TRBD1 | TGTGCCAGCGGGACGGGCAGGGGGGTTGGCTACACCTTC | CASGTGRGVGYTF
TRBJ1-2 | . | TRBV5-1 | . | TGCGCCAGCAGCCCTGGACTGTACGACTATGGCTACACCTTC | CASSPGLYDYGYTF
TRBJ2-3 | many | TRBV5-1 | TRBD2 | TGCGCCAGCAGCTTGGGGACTAGCGGGAGCGGGTATACGCAGTATTTT | CASSLGTSGSGYTQYF
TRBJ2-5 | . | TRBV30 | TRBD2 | TGTGCCTGGAGTGGAAGCGGGGGGGAGAGGGAGACCCAGTACTTC | CAWSGSGGERETQYF
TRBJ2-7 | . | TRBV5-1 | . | TGCGCCAACCAAAAACCGACGGGTTCCTACGAGCAGTACTTC | CANQKPTGSYEQYF